The sequence of this TCR beta chain was determined in a study of blood T cells in healthy people across ages. Study observations and caveats: Estimates based on one million T cells were treated as lower bounds.

Together with a sample-barcoded 5' primer, a J-beta primer mix was included in a second PCR lasting about 7 to 12 cycles. MiXCR, run by TCRdb on the 5' RACE reads, gives a single entry per CDR3 protein. The sample holds 1.5 million to 2 million distinct CDR3 sequences, about 31% seen once. The sample holds a few counts of this clonotype. As yet, its antigen is unknown. Per germline, CDR1 SEHNR and CDR2 FQNEAQ (reference sequence). The V gene end was trimmed by 5 bases and the J gene end by 5 bases; junction bases not matched to a gene: 12. CDR3 size: 17 residues. The sequencing sample was made of blood. The TCR sequence derives from a woman between 25 and 40 years old in good health. The chain recombines TRBV7-9 with TRBJ2-5, with 12 nucleotides matching TRBD1. The CDR3 region is CASSPRDRGRTGETQYF. The DNA of the CDR3 is TGTGCCAGCAGCCCACGGGACAGGGGGCGGACGGGCGAGACCCAGTACTTC.